This T cell receptor (beta chain) emerged from a study of T cells in Graves' hyperthyroidism and ophthalmopathy. Those patients with uncontrolled infection, other autoimmune disease, pregnancy or lactation were excluded. RNA transcripts provided the source from which TCR beta CDR3 regions were amplified. Researchers ran a first-round RT-PCR on the TCR CDR3 using the HTBI primer set. MiXCR, run by TCRdb on the multiplex PCR reads, gives a single entry per CDR3 protein. This repertoire shows 550,000 to 650,000 distinct CDR3 sequences, 14% found once; its top ten account for roughly 14%. The length of the CDR3 is 15 residues. Germline values: CDR1 LGHDT, CDR2 YNNKEL (reference sequence). V gave up 5 bases and J gave up 1 base; unmatched junction bases: 7. This clonotype was found many times.

This receptor was identified in a middle-aged woman with Graves' hyperthyroidism. This sequence joins TRBV3-1 and TRBJ1-1; 7 positions match TRBD1. The sequenced sample was blood. The CDR3 sequence is CASSSSDRKNTEAFF. The CDR3 nucleotides are TGTGCCAGCAGCTCCTCGGACAGGAAGAACACTGAAGCTTTCTTT.